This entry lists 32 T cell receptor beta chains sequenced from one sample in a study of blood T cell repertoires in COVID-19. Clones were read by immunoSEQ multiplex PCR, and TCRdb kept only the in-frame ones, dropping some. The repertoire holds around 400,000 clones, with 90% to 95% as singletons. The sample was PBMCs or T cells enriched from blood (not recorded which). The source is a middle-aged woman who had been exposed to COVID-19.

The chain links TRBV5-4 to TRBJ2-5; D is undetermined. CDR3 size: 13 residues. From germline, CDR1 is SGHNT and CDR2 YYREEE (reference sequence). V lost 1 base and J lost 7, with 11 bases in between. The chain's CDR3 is CASSLPGMATQYF. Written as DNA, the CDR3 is TGTGCCAGCAGCTTGCCAGGTATGGCGACCCAGTACTTC.

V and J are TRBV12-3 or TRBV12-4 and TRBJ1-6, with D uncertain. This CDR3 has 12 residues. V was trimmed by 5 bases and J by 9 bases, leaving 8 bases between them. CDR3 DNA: TGTGCCAGCAGTCAACGGGGTTCACCCCTCCACTTT. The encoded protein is CASSQRGSPLHF.

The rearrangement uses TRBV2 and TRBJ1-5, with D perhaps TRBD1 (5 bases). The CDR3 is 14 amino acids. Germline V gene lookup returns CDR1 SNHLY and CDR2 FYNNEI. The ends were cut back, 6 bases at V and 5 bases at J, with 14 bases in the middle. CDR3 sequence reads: CASSPRTSYQPQHF. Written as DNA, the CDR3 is TGTGCCAGCAGCCCCCGGACAAGCTATCAGCCCCAGCATTTT.

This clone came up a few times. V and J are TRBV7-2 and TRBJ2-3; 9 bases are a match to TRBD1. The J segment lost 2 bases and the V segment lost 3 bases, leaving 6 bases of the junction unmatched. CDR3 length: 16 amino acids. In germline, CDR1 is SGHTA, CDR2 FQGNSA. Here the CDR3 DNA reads TGTGCCAGCAGCTTGCAGGGGGACAGGGTCACAGATACGCAGTATTTT. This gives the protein CASSLQGDRVTDTQYF.

In DNA, the CDR3 is TGTGCCAGCAGTATTCAAGGGGCGCGTGAGCAGTTCTTC. Translating gives CASSIQGAREQFF. This rearrangement joins TRBV25-1 to TRBJ2-1; the D gene is possibly TRBD1 (5 bases). This CDR3 has 13 residues. V shed 5 bases and J shed 9 bases, with 14 bases lying between them. Germline V lookup: CDR1 MGHDK, CDR2 SYGVNS.

CDR3 bases: TGTGCCAGCAGTGAAGCAGGGGGGAATGAAAAACTGTTTTTT. Translated: CASSEAGGNEKLFF. The genes are TRBV25-1 and TRBJ1-4; 7 bases map to TRBD1. CDR3 length equals 14 residues. Germline lookup yields CDR1 MGHDK and CDR2 SYGVNS. The junction had 2 bases not matched to a gene; V was cut back by 2 bases and J by 5 bases.

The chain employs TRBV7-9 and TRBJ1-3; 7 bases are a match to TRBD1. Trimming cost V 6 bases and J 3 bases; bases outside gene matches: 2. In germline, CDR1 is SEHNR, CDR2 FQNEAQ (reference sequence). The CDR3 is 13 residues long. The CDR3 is CASSGTVGNTIYF. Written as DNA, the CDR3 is TGTGCCAGCAGTGGGACAGTTGGAAACACCATATATTTT.

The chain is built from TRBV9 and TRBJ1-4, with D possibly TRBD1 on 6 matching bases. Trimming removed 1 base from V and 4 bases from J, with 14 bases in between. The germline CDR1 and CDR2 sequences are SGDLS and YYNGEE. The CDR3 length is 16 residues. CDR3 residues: CASSVMGASGNEKLFF. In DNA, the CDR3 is TGTGCCAGCAGCGTAATGGGGGCCAGCGGTAATGAAAAACTGTTTTTT.

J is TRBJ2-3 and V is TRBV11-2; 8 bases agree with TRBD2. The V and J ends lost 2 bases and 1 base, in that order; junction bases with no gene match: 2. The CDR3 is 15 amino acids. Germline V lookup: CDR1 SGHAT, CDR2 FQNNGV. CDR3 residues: CASSLKGLGTDTQYF. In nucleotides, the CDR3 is TGTGCCAGCAGCTTAAAGGGACTAGGCACAGATACGCAGTATTTT.

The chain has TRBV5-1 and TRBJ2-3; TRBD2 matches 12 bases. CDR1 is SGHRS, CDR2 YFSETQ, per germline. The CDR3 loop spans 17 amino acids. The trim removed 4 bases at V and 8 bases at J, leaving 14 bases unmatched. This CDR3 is CASSLMTSGGRQGTQYF. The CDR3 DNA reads TGCGCCAGCAGCCTCATGACTAGCGGGGGCCGTCAGGGTACGCAGTATTTT.

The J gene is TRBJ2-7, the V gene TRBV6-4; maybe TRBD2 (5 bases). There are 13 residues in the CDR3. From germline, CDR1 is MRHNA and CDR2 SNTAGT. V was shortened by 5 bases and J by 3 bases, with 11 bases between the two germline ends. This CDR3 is CASSFPGVYEQYF. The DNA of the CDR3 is TGTGCCAGCAGTTTTCCCGGGGTCTACGAGCAGTACTTC.

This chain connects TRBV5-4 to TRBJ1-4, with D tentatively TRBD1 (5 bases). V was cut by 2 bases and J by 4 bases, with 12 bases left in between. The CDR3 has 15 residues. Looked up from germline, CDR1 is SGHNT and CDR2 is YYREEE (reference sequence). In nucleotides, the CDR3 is TGTGCCAGCAGCTTTCGCGCAGGGATTAATGAAAAACTGTTTTTT. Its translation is CASSFRAGINEKLFF.

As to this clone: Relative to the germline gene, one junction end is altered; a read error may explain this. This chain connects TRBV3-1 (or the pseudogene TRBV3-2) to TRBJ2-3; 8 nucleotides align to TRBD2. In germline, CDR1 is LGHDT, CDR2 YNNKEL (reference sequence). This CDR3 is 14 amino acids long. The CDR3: CASGAGAGTYTQYF. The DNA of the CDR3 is TGTGCCAGTGGAGCGGGGGCCGGCACATATACGCAGTATTTT.

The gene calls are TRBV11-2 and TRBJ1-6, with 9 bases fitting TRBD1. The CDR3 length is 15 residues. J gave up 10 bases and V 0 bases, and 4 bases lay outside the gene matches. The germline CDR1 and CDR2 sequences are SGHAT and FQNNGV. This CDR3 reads CASSLEGQGASPLHF. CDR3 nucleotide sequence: TGTGCCAGCAGCTTAGAGGGACAGGGCGCCTCACCCCTCCACTTT.

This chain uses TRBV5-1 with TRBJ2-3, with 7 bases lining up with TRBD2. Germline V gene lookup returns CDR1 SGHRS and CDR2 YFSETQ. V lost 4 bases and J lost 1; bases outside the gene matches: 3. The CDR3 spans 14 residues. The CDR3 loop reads CASSPSGGTDTQYF. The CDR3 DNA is TGCGCCAGCAGCCCAAGCGGGGGCACAGATACGCAGTATTTT.

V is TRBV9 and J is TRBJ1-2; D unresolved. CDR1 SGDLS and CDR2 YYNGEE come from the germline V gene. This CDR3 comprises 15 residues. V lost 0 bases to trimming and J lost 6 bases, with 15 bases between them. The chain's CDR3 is CASSVGGGQGDGYTF. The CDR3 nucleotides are TGTGCCAGCAGCGTAGGAGGAGGGCAAGGAGATGGCTACACCTTC.

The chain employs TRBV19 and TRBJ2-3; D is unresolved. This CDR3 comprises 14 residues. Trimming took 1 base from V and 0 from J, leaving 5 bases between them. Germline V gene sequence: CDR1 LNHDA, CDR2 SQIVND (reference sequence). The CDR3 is CASSIVSSTDTQYF. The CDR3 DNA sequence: TGTGCCAGTAGTATAGTCTCTAGCACAGATACGCAGTATTTT.

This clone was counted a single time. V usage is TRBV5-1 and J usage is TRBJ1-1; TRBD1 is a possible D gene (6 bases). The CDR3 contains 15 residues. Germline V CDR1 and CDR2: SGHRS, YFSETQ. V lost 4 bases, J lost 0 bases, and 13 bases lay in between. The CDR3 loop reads CASSAGQTMNTEAFF. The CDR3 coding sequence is TGCGCCAGCAGCGCCGGACAGACCATGAACACTGAAGCTTTCTTT.

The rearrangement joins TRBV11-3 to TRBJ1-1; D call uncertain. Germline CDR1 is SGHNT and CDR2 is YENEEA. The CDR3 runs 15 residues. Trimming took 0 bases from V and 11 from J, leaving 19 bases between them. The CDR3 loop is CASSLDQAATGRAFF. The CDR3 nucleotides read TGTGCCAGCAGCTTAGATCAGGCAGCTACCGGGAGGGCTTTCTTT.

In nucleotides, the CDR3 is TGCAGCGTGCTACAGGGGGAGAAAAACATTCAGTACTTC. Translation gives CSVLQGEKNIQYF. The genes are TRBV29-1 and TRBJ2-4; 8 bases match TRBD1. The CDR3 extends over 13 amino acids. CDR1 is SQVTM and CDR2 is ANQGSEA in the germline V gene. J gave up 4 bases and V 6 bases, and 5 bases lay outside the gene matches.

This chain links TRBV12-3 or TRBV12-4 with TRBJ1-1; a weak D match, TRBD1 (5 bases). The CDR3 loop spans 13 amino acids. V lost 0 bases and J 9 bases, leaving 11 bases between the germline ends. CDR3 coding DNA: TGTGCCAGCAGTTTAGCGCGGGGACTTCAAGCTTTCTTT. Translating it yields CASSLARGLQAFF.

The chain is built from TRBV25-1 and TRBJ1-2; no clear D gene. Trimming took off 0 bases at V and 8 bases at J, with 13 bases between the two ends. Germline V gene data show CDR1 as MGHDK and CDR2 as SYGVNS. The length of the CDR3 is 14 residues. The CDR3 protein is CASSEYLTARGYTF. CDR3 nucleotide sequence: TGTGCCAGCAGTGAATATTTAACGGCCAGGGGCTACACCTTC.

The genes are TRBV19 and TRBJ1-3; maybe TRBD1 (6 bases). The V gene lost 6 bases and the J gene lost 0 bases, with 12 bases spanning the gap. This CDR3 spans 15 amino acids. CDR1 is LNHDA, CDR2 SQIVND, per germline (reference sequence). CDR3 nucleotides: TGTGCCAGTAGGCTGAACAGGGACTCTGGAAACACCATATATTTT. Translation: CASRLNRDSGNTIYF.

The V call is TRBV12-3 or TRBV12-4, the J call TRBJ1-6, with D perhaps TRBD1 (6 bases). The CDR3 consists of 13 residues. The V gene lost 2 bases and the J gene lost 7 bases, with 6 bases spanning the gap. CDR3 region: CASSLQGNSPLHF. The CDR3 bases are TGTGCCAGCAGTTTACAGGGGAATTCACCCCTCCACTTT.

The CDR3 bases are TGCAGCGTTGATGTCAGGGGAAGGACTGAAGCTTTCTTT. Protein sequence: CSVDVRGRTEAFF. V usage is TRBV29-1 and J usage is TRBJ1-1; possible D gene TRBD1, 6 bases. The CDR3 extends over 13 amino acids. The germline CDR1 and CDR2 sequences are SQVTM and ANQGSEA. The germline V and J ends were trimmed by 3 bases and 5 bases, with 13 bases remaining between them.

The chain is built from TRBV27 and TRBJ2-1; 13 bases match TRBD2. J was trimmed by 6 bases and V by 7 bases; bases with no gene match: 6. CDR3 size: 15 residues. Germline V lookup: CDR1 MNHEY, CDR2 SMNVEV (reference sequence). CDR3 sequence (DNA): TGTGCCAGCACCGACGGGACTAGCGGGATCAATGAGCAGTTCTTC. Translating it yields CASTDGTSGINEQFF.

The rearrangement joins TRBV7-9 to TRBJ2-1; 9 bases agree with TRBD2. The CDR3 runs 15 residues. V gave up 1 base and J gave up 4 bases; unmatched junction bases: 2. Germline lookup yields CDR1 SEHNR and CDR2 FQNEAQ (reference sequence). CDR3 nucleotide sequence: TGTGCCAGCAGCTTAGTGGGACTAGCATACAATGAGCAGTTCTTC. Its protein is CASSLVGLAYNEQFF.

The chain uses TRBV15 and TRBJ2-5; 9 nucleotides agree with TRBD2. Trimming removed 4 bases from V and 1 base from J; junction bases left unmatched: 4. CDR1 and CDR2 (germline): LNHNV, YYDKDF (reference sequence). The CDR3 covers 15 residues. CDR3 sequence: CATSKRAGGQETQYF. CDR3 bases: TGTGCCACCAGCAAGAGAGCGGGAGGCCAAGAGACCCAGTACTTC.

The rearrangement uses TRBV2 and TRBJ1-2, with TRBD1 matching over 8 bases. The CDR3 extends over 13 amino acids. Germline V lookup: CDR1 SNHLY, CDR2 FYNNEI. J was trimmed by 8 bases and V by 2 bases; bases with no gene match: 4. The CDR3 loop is CASSESGGDGYTF. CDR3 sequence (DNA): TGTGCCAGCAGTGAATCAGGGGGCGACGGCTACACCTTC.

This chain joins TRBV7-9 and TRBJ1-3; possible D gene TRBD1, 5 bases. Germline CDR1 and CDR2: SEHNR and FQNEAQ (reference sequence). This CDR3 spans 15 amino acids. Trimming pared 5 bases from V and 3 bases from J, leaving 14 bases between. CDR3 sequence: CASSLRGGDGNTIYF. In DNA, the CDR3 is TGTGCCAGCAGCCTTCGCGGAGGGGATGGAAACACCATATATTTT.

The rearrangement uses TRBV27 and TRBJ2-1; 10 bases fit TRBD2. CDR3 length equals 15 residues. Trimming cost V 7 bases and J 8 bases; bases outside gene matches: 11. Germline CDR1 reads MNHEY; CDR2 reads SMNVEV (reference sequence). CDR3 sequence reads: CASTTAGGPGDEQFF. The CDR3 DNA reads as TGTGCCAGCACTACAGCGGGAGGGCCTGGGGATGAGCAGTTCTTC.

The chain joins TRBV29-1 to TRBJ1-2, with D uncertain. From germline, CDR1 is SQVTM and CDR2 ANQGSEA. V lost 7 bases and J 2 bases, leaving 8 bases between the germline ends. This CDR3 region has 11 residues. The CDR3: CSAAGNYGYTF. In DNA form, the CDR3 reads TGCAGCGCCGCGGGGAACTATGGCTACACCTTC.